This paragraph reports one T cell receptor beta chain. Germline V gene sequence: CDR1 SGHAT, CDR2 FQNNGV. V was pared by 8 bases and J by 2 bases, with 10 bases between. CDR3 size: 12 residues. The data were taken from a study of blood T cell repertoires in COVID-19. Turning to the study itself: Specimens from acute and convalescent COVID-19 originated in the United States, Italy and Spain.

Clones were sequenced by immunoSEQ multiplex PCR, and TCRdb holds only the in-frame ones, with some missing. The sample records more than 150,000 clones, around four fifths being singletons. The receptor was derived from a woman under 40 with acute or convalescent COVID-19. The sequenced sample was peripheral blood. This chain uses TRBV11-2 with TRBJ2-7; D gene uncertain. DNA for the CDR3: TGTGCCAGCTCAGGATTCCCCTACGAGCAGTACTTC. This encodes CASSGFPYEQYF.